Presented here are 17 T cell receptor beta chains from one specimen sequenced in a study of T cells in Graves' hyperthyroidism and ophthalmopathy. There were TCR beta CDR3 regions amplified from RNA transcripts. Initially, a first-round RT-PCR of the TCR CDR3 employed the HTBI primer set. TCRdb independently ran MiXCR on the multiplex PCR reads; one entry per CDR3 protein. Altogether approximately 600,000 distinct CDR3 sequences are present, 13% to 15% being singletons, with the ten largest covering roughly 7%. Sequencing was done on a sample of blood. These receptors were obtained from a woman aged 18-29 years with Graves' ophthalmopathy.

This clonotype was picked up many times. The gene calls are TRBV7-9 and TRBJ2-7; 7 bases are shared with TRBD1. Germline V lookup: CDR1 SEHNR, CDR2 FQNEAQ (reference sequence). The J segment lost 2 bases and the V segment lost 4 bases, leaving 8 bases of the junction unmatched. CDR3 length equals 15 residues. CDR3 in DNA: TGTGCCAGCAGCTCGTCCGGGACAGCAGCCTACGAGCAGTACTTC. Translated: CASSSSGTAAYEQYF. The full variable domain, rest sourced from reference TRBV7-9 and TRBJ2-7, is DTGVSQNPRHKITKRGQNVTFRCDPISEHNRLYWYRQTLGQGPEFLTYFQNEAQLEKSRLLSDRFSAERPKGSFSTLEIQRTEQGDSAMYLCASSSSGTAAYEQYFGPGTRLTVT.

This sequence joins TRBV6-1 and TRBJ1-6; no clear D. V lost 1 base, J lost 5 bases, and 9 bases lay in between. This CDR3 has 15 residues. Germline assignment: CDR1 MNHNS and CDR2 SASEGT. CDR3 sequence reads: CASSEDRPHNSPLHF. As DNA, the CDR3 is TGTGCCAGCAGTGAAGATAGGCCCCATAATTCACCCCTCCACTTT.

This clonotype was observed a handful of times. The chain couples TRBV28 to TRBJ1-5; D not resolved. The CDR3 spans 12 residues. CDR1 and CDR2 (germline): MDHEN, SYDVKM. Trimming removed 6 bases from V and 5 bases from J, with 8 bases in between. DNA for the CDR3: TGTGCCAGCAGGTCAGAGGATCAGCCCCAGCATTTT. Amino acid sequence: CASRSEDQPQHF.

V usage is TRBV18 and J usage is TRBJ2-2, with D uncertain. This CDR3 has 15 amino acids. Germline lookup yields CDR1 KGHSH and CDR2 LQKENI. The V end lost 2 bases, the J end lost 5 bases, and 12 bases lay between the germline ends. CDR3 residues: CASSPIAAGTGELFF. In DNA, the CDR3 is TGTGCCAGCTCACCAATAGCCGCCGGAACCGGGGAGCTGTTTTTT.

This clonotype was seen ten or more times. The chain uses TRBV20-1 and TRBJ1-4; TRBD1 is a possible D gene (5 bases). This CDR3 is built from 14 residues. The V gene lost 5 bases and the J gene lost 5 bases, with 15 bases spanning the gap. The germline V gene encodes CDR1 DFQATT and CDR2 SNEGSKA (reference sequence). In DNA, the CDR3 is TGCAGTGCTCCGCCCGGGGGGGGGAATGAAAAACTGTTTTTT. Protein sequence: CSAPPGGGNEKLFF.

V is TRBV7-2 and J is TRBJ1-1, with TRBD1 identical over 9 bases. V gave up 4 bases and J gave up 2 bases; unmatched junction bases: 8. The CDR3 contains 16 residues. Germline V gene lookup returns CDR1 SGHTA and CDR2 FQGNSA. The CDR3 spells CASSSGQGSINTEAFF. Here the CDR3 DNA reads TGTGCCAGCAGCTCGGGACAGGGAAGTATCAACACTGAAGCTTTCTTT.

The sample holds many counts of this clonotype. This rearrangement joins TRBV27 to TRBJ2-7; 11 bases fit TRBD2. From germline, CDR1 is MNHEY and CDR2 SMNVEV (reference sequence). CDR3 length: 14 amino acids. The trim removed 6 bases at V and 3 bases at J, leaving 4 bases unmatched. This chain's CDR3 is CASRTSGRGYEQYF. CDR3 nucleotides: TGTGCCAGCAGAACTAGCGGGAGAGGCTACGAGCAGTACTTC.

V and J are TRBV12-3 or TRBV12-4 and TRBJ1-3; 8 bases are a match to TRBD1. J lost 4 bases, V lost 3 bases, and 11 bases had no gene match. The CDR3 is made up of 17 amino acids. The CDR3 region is CASSFRQGAIGGNTIYF. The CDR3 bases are TGTGCCAGCAGTTTTCGGCAGGGGGCCATCGGCGGAAACACCATATATTTT.

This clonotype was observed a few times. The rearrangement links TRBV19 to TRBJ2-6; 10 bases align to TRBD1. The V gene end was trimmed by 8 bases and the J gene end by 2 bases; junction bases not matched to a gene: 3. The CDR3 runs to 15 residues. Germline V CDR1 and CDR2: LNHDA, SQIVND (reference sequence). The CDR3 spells CASSGTGAGANVLTF. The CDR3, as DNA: TGTGCCAGTTCCGGGACAGGGGCTGGGGCCAACGTCCTGACTTTC.

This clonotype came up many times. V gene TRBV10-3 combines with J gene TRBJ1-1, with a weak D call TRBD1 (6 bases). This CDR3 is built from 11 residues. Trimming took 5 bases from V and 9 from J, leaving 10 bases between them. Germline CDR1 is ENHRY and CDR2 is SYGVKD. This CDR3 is CAISSGEKAFF. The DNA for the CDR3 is TGTGCCATCAGTTCAGGGGAGAAAGCTTTCTTT.

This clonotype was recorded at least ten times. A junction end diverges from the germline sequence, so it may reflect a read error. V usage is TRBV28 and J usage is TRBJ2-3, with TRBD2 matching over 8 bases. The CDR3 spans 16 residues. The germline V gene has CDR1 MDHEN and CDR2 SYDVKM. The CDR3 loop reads CAGSSLAGRGADTQYF. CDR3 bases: TGTGCCGGCAGTTCCTTAGCGGGACGAGGGGCAGATACGCAGTATTTT. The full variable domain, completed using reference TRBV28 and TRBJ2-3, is DVKVTQSSRYLVKRTGEKVFLECVQDMDHENMFWYRQDPGLGLRLIYFSYDVKMKEKGDIPEGYSVSREKKERFSLILESASTNQTSMYLCAGSSLAGRGADTQYFGPGTRLTVL.

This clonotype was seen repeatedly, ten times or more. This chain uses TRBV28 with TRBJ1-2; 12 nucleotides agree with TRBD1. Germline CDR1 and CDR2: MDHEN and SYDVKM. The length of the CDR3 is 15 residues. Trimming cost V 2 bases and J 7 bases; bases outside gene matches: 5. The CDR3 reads CASSLGTGGIFGYTF. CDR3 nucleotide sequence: TGTGCCAGCAGTTTAGGGACAGGGGGCATTTTTGGCTACACCTTC.

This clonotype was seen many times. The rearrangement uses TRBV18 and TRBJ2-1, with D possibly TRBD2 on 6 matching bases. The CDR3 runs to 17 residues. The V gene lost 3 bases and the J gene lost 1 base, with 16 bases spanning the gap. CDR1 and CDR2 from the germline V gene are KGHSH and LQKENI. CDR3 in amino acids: CASSPNIDSGSYNEQFF. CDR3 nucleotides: TGTGCCAGCTCACCCAACATCGATAGCGGTTCCTACAATGAGCAGTTCTTC.

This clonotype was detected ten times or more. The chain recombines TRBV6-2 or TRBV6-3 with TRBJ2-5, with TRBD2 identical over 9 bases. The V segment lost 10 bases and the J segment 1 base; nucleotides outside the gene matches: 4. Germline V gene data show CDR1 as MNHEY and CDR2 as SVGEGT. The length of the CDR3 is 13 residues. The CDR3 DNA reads TGTGCCACCCGGACTAGCGCCCAAGAGACCCAGTACTTC. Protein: CATRTSAQETQYF.

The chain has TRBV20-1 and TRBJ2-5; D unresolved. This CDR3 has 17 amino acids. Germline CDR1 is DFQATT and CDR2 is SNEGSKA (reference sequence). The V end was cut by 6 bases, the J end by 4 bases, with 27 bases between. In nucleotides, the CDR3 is TGCAGTGCCATGAACCAGAAGCGACGTGACCGGAGAGAGACCCAGTACTTC. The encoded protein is CSAMNQKRRDRRETQYF.

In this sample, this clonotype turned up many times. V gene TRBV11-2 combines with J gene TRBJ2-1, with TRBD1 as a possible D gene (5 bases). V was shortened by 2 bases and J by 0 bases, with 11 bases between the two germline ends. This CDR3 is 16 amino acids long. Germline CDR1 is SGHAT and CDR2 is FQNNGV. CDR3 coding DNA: TGTGCCAGCAGCTTATTTTTAAGGGGCTCCTACAATGAGCAGTTCTTC. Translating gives CASSLFLRGSYNEQFF.

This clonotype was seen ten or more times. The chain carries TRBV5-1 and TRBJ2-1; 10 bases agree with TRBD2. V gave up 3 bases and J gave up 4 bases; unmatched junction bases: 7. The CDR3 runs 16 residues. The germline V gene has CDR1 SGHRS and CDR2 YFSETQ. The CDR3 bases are TGCGCCAGCAGCTCCCTGACTAGCGGGCTATACAATGAGCAGTTCTTC. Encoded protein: CASSSLTSGLYNEQFF.